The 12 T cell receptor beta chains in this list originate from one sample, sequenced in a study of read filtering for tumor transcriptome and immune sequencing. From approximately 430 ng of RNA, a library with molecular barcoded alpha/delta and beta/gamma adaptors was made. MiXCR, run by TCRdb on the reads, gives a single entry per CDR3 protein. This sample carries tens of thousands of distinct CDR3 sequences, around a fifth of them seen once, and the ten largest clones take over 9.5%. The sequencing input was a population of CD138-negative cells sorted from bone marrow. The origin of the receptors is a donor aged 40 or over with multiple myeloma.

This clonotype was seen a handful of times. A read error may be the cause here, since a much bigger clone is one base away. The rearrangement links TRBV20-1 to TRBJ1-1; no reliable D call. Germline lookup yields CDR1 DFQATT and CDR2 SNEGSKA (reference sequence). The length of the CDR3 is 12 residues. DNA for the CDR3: TGCAGTGGTAGAAGGCAGAACACTGAAGCTTTCTTT. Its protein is CSGRRQNTEAFF.

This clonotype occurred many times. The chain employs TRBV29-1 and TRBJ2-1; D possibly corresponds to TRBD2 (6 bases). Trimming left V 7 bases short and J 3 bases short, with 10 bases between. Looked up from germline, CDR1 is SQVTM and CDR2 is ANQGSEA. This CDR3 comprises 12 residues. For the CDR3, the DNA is TGCAGCGCCCCCGGGGGCTACAATGAGCAGTTCTTC. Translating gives CSAPGGYNEQFF.

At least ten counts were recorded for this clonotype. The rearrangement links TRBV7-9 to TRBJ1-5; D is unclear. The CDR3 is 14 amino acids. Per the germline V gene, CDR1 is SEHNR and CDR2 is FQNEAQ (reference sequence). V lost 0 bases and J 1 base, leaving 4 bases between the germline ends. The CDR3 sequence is CASSLAGSNQPQHF. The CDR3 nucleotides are TGTGCCAGCAGCTTAGCTGGGAGCAATCAGCCCCAGCATTTT.

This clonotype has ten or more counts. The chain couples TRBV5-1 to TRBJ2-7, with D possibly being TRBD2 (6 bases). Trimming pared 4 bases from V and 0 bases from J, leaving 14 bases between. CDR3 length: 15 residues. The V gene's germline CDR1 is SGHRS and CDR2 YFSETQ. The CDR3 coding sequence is TGCGCCAGCAGCCGGGGGACGGGAAACTCCTACGAGCAGTACTTC. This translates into CASSRGTGNSYEQYF.

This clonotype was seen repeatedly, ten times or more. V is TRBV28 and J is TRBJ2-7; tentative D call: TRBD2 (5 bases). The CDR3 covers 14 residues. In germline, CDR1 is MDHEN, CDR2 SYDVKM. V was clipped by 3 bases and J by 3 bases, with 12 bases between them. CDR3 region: CASSFRGRNYEQYF. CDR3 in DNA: TGTGCCAGCAGTTTCCGGGGAAGGAACTACGAGCAGTACTTC.

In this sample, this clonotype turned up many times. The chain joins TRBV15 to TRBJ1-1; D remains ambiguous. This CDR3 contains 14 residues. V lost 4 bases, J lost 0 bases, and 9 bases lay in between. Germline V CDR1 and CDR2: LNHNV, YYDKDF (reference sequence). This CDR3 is CATSIPGMNTEAFF. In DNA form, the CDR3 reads TGTGCCACCAGCATCCCGGGCATGAACACTGAAGCTTTCTTT.

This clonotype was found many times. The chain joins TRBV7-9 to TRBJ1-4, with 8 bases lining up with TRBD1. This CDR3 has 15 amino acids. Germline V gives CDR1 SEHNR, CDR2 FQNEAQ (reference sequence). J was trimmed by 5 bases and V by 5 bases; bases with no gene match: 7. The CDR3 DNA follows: TGTGCCAGCAGCCCCCTGGGACAGGAAAATGAAAAACTGTTTTTT. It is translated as CASSPLGQENEKLFF.

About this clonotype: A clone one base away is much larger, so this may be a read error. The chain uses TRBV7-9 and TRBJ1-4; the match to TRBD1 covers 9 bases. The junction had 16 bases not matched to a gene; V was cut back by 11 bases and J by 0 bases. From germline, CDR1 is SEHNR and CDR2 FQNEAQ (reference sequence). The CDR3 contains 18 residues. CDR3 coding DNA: TGTGCCCGCCCCCGCCCGGGTAGGGACAGGGCAACTAATGAAAAACTGTTTTTT. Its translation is CARPRPGRDRATNEKLFF.

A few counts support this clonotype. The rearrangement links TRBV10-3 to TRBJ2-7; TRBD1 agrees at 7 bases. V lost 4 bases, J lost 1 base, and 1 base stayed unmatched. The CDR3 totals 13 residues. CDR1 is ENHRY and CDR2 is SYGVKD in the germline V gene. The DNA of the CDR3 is TGTGCCATCAGTGGGGACAGTTCCTACGAGCAGTACTTC. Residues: CAISGDSSYEQYF.

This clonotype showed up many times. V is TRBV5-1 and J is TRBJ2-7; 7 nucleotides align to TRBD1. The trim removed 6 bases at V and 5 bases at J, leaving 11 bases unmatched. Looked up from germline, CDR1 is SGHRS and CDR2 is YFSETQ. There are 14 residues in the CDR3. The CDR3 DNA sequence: TGCGCCAGCATGCCCGATCCAGGACAGGACGAGCAGTACTTC. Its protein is CASMPDPGQDEQYF.

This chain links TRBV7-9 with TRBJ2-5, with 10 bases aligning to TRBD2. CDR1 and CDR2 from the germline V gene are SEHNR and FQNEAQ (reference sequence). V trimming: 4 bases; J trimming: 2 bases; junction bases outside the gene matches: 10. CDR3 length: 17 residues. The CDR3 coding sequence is TGTGCCAGCAGCTCCGGAGCGGGGGGGCCCAGTCAAGAGACCCAGTACTTC. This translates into CASSSGAGGPSQETQYF.

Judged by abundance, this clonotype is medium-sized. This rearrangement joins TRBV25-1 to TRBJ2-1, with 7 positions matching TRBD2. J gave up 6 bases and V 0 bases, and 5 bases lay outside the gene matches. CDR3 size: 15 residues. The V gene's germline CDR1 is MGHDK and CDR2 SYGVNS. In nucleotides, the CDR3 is TGTGCCAGCAGTGAATATTCCCCGGGGGGCAATGAGCAGTTCTTC. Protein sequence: CASSEYSPGGNEQFF.